Following are 14 T cell receptor beta chains from one sample sequenced in a study of CD8 T cells in Susac syndrome. With random hexamers, reverse transcription was performed on roughly 0.5 to 1 ug of RNA. Using its own MiXCR run on the immunoSEQ multiplex PCR reads, TCRdb lists one record per CDR3 protein. The repertoire includes around 140,000 distinct CDR3 sequences, over 80% of them detected once, and roughly 0.5% sits in the top ten. The sequenced material came from CD8+ T cells from PBMCs. These receptors were taken from a human donor with multiple sclerosis.

This clonotype was picked up a small number of times. J is TRBJ2-7 and V is TRBV29-1; D is ambiguous. Deletions cut 4 bases from V and 9 bases from J, with 10 bases between. The germline V gene encodes CDR1 SQVTM and CDR2 ANQGSEA. The CDR3 loop spans 10 amino acids. The CDR3 DNA follows: TGCAGCGTTGTCCAGGATGGGCAGTACTTC. Its translation is CSVVQDGQYF.

The V call is TRBV29-1, the J call TRBJ2-5; D is unclear. The V gene's germline CDR1 is SQVTM and CDR2 ANQGSEA. The germline V and J ends were trimmed by 4 bases and 4 bases, with 4 bases remaining between them. This CDR3 is built from 10 residues. The DNA of the CDR3 is TGCAGCGTTGGGGGAGAGACCCAGTACTTC. It translates to CSVGGETQYF.

This clonotype appeared a single time. V usage is TRBV14 and J usage is TRBJ1-1, with D perhaps matching TRBD1 (6 bases). Trimming stripped 4 bases from V and 6 bases from J, with 15 bases between. From germline, CDR1 is SGHDN and CDR2 FVKESK. The CDR3 is 14 amino acids. CDR3 loop: CASSLSRGWAEAFF. CDR3 bases: TGTGCCAGCAGCCTGTCGAGGGGGTGGGCTGAAGCTTTCTTT.

This clonotype appeared a single time. The chain joins TRBV5-6 to TRBJ2-2; 9 positions agree with TRBD1. Trimming took 0 bases from V and 6 from J; bases not matched to a gene: 0. Looked up from germline, CDR1 is SGHDT and CDR2 is YYEEEE. This CDR3 has 14 residues. Here the CDR3 DNA reads TGTGCCAGCAGCTTGGGACAGGGGGCCGGGGAGCTGTTTTTT. As protein: CASSLGQGAGELFF.

This clonotype was observed a handful of times. The chain couples TRBV7-6 to TRBJ2-2; D might be TRBD1 (6 bases). From germline, CDR1 is SGHVS and CDR2 FNYEAQ. V was pared by 1 base and J by 11 bases, with 11 bases between. The CDR3 loop spans 13 amino acids. The CDR3 reads CASSLVDSSELFF. CDR3 sequence (DNA): TGTGCCAGCAGCTTAGTGGACAGTTCAGAGCTGTTTTTT.

The genes are TRBV12-3 or TRBV12-4 and TRBJ1-4; 10 bases are a match to TRBD1. The CDR3 length is 17 residues. V shed 5 bases and J 10 bases; nucleotides not matched to a gene: 16. The CDR3, as DNA: TGTGCCAGCAGTCTCGCCACCCTGGGACAGGGGCACGGAAAACTGTTTTTT. Translation: CASSLATLGQGHGKLFF.

The V gene is TRBV12-3 or TRBV12-4, the J gene TRBJ2-2; D gene uncertain. The CDR3 loop spans 11 amino acids. V was cut by 10 bases and J by 8 bases, with 11 bases left in between. CDR3 sequence (DNA): TGTGCCATCTCCCGGAAGGGGGAGCTGTTTTTT. Its protein product is CAISRKGELFF.

V usage is TRBV5-6 and J usage is TRBJ1-1; a possible D gene is TRBD1 (6 bases). The CDR3 runs to 17 residues. CDR1 and CDR2 from the germline V gene are SGHDT and YYEEEE. V lost 3 bases, J lost 0 bases, and 18 bases lay in between. CDR3 DNA sequence: TGTGCCAGCAGCTCCGAGGGGGACCTCCTGATGAACACTGAAGCTTTCTTT. Translating gives CASSSEGDLLMNTEAFF.

The chain employs TRBV4-2 and TRBJ1-1; possibly TRBD1 for D (6 bases). CDR3 length equals 14 residues. Between the trimmed V and J ends, which lost 0 bases and 5 bases, there was a span of 10 bases. The V gene's germline CDR1 is LGHNA and CDR2 YNFKEQ. CDR3 sequence: CASSQDPGVTEAFF. The DNA for the CDR3 is TGTGCCAGCAGCCAAGATCCAGGGGTGACTGAAGCTTTCTTT.

The genes are TRBV6-5 and TRBJ2-3, with 9 nucleotides matching TRBD2. Looked up from germline, CDR1 is MNHEY and CDR2 is SVGAGI. The CDR3 consists of 19 residues. The V and J ends lost 2 bases and 6 bases, in that order; junction bases with no gene match: 18. CDR3 protein: CASSYPRYTGSGSIDTQYF. In nucleotides, the CDR3 is TGTGCCAGCAGTTACCCACGATATACGGGTAGCGGGAGTATTGATACGCAGTATTTT.

Written as DNA, the CDR3 is TGTGCCATCAGTGAACTAGCGGGAGCCACAGATACGCAGTATTTT. Its protein is CAISELAGATDTQYF. The chain carries TRBV10-3 and TRBJ2-3, with 11 bases lining up with TRBD2. Germline loops: CDR1 ENHRY, CDR2 SYGVKD. The J segment lost 2 bases and the V segment lost 3 bases, leaving 1 base of the junction unmatched. This CDR3 has 15 residues.

The chain combines TRBV6-1 with TRBJ2-1; 9 nucleotides agree with TRBD2. V lost 1 base, J lost 8 bases, and 9 bases stayed unmatched. The CDR3 length is 16 residues. Germline assignment: CDR1 MNHNS and CDR2 SASEGT. CDR3 DNA: TGTGCCAGCAGTGAAGTCATAGCGGGGGAACACGATGAGCAGTTCTTC. Its protein is CASSEVIAGEHDEQFF.

V and J are TRBV12-3 or TRBV12-4 and TRBJ2-7; the D gene is possibly TRBD2 (7 bases). The CDR3 is made up of 16 amino acids. Trimming took 0 bases from V and 5 from J, leaving 17 bases between them. CDR3: CASSLAPGGSSNEQYF. CDR3 DNA: TGTGCCAGCAGTTTAGCGCCGGGGGGCTCAAGTAACGAGCAGTACTTC.

The rearrangement uses TRBV6-2 or TRBV6-3 and TRBJ1-1; tentative D call: TRBD1 (5 bases). There are 13 residues in the CDR3. V was pared by 6 bases and J by 10 bases, with 18 bases between. Germline V gene lookup returns CDR1 MNHEY and CDR2 SVGEGT. CDR3 protein: CASSPASAGPAFF. DNA of the CDR3: TGTGCCAGCAGCCCTGCCAGCGCAGGGCCAGCTTTCTTT.